One sample yielded the 26 T cell receptor beta chains listed below, sequenced in a study of blood T cell repertoires in COVID-19. Profiled with immunoSEQ multiplex PCR; TCRdb holds only in-frame clones, not every one. The sample lists roughly 100,000 clones; approximately 89% were seen once. Sequencing used peripheral blood. The receptors shown here come from a woman of 80 years or more in a cohort sampled during active COVID-19.

The rearrangement uses TRBV6-5 and TRBJ2-7; TRBD2 matches at 9 bases. The CDR3 is 14 residues long. V shed 4 bases, J shed 6 bases, and the junction held 7 bases outside the gene matches. The germline CDR1 and CDR2 sequences are MNHEY and SVGAGI. CDR3 loop: CASSSPGLAAEQYF. The CDR3 bases are TGTGCCAGCAGTTCTCCGGGACTAGCCGCCGAGCAGTACTTC.

The chain has TRBV7-2 and TRBJ2-1; the match to TRBD2 covers 9 bases. Unmatched junction bases numbered 9, after V lost 3 bases and J lost 6 bases. The CDR3 sequence is 16 residues long. From germline, CDR1 is SGHTA and CDR2 FQGNSA. The CDR3 spells CASSFVGSSGANEQFF. CDR3 coding DNA: TGTGCCAGCAGCTTCGTGGGGTCTAGCGGGGCCAATGAGCAGTTCTTC.

The chain employs TRBV11-2 and TRBJ2-1; 7 bases align to TRBD1. The CDR3 spans 15 residues. CDR1 and CDR2 from the germline V gene are SGHAT and FQNNGV. With 3 bases clipped from V and 2 bases from J, the junction kept 4 bases outside the gene matches. CDR3 amino acids: CASSLSGQTYNEQFF. Here the CDR3 DNA reads TGTGCCAGCAGCTTGTCGGGACAGACCTACAATGAGCAGTTCTTC.

On this clone: Other DNA sequences from this sample encode an identical CDR3 as well. This CDR3 is CASSVGTAYGYTF. The CDR3, as DNA: TGTGCCAGCAGCGTAGGGACAGCCTATGGCTACACCTTC. The chain recombines TRBV9 with TRBJ1-2, with a tentative D call TRBD1 (6 bases). Trimming removed 0 bases at V and 4 bases at J, with 7 bases between. The CDR3 covers 13 residues. Germline V gives CDR1 SGDLS, CDR2 YYNGEE. The complete variable domain, with remaining parts taken from reference TRBV9 and TRBJ1-2, reads DSGVTQTPKHLITATGQRVTLRCSPRSGDLSVYWYQQSLDQGLQFLIQYYNGEERAKGNILERFSAQQFPDLHSELNLSSLELGDSALYFCASSVGTAYGYTFGSGTRLTVV.

The chain is built from TRBV10-3 and TRBJ1-5, with D perhaps TRBD1 (5 bases). The CDR3 runs to 13 residues. Trimming pared 7 bases from V and 2 bases from J, leaving 9 bases between. Per the germline V gene, CDR1 is ENHRY and CDR2 is SYGVKD. The CDR3 here is CAITGERNQPQHF. DNA for the CDR3: TGTGCCATCACGGGGGAGCGCAATCAGCCCCAGCATTTT.

The gene calls are TRBV25-1 and TRBJ2-5; D uncertain. The ends were cut back, 7 bases at V and 5 bases at J, with 8 bases in the middle. Germline loops: CDR1 MGHDK, CDR2 SYGVNS. CDR3 length: 11 amino acids. CDR3 DNA: TGTGCCAGCAAACGGTGGGAGACCCAGTACTTC. This gives the protein CASKRWETQYF. Drawing the rest from reference TRBV25-1 and TRBJ2-5, the complete variable domain is EADIYQTPRYLVIGTGKKITLECSQTMGHDKMYWYQQDPGMELHLIHYSYGVNSTEKGDLSSESTVSRIRTEHFPLTLESARPSHTSQYLCASKRWETQYFGPGTRLLVL.

This clone showed up just once. The chain carries TRBV18 and TRBJ1-6, with 10 bases lining up with TRBD1. CDR3 length: 14 amino acids. From germline, CDR1 is KGHSH and CDR2 LQKENI. The trim removed 4 bases at V and 8 bases at J, leaving 2 bases unmatched. The CDR3 reads CASSLGQGDSPLHF. The CDR3 DNA sequence: TGTGCCAGCTCACTTGGACAGGGGGATTCACCCCTCCACTTT.

V is TRBV30 and J is TRBJ1-1; D not resolved. CDR3 length: 13 residues. Deletions cut 2 bases from V and 1 base from J, with 8 bases between. Per germline, CDR1 GTSNPN and CDR2 SVGIG (reference sequence). CDR3 region: CAWSWRENTEAFF. As DNA, the CDR3 is TGTGCCTGGAGTTGGCGGGAGAACACTGAAGCTTTCTTT.

CDR3 region: CASKADEGLAGGYEQYF. The CDR3 nucleotides read TGTGCCAGCAAGGCGGATGAGGGACTAGCGGGAGGTTACGAGCAGTACTTC. The rearrangement uses TRBV28 and TRBJ2-7; TRBD2 matches 15 bases. Germline CDR1 reads MDHEN; CDR2 reads SYDVKM. J lost 4 bases, V lost 7 bases, and 11 bases had no gene match. CDR3 length equals 17 residues.

DNA of the CDR3: TGTGCCAGCAGCTTAGATCGGCTAGCGGGAGTCTACGAGCAGTACTTC. Translating it yields CASSLDRLAGVYEQYF. The rearrangement links TRBV11-2 to TRBJ2-7; 10 positions agree with TRBD2. Germline trimming cut 0 bases from V and 3 bases from J; bases unmatched to any gene: 5. Germline V CDR1 and CDR2: SGHAT, FQNNGV. The CDR3 is 16 residues long. Full variable domain (outside the CDR3, taken from reference TRBV11-2 and TRBJ2-7): EAGVAQSPRYKIIEKRQSVAFWCNPISGHATLYWYQQILGQGPKLLIQFQNNGVVDDSQLPKDRFSAERLKGVDSTLKIQPAKLEDSAVYLCASSLDRLAGVYEQYFGPGTRLTVT.

The chain employs TRBV29-1 and TRBJ1-2, with D perhaps matching TRBD1 (5 bases). This CDR3 region has 13 residues. Per the germline V gene, CDR1 is SQVTM and CDR2 is ANQGSEA. V lost 5 bases, J lost 2 bases, and 12 bases lay in between. CDR3: CSVLFDSNYGYTF. The CDR3 nucleotides read TGCAGCGTTCTTTTTGACAGCAACTATGGCTACACCTTC. Full variable domain (missing parts from reference TRBV29-1 and TRBJ1-2): SAVISQKPSRDICQRGTSLTIQCQVDSQVTMMFWYRQQPGQSLTLIATANQGSEATYESGFVIDKFPISRPNLTFSTLTVSNMSPEDSSIYLCSVLFDSNYGYTFGSGTRLTVV.

The CDR3 DNA reads as TGTGCCAGCAGCTTGGGGACTAGCGTGCCAGATACGCAGTATTTT. This codes for CASSLGTSVPDTQYF. V is TRBV5-5 and J is TRBJ2-3, with 9 nucleotides matching TRBD2. Trimming took 0 bases from V and 4 from J; bases not matched to a gene: 3. Germline-derived CDR1 and CDR2 are SGHKS and YYEKEE (reference sequence). This CDR3 has 15 residues.

V usage is TRBV5-1 and J usage is TRBJ1-1, with D tentatively TRBD1 (6 bases). CDR3 length equals 11 residues. Germline CDR1 reads SGHRS; CDR2 reads YFSETQ. The germline V and J ends were trimmed by 0 bases and 11 bases, with 8 bases remaining between them. CDR3 in DNA: TGCGCCAGCAGCTTGGACAGGGACGCTTTCTTT. Residues: CASSLDRDAFF.

The J gene is TRBJ2-3, the V gene TRBV3-1 (or the pseudogene TRBV3-2); 9 bases line up with TRBD2. Germline V gives CDR1 LGHDT, CDR2 YNNKEL (reference sequence). The CDR3 is made up of 15 amino acids. With V trimmed by 7 bases and J by 2 bases, 7 bases remained unmatched. CDR3 amino acids: CASTERGAFTDTQYF. The CDR3 region has the DNA TGTGCCAGCACTGAGCGGGGGGCCTTCACAGATACGCAGTATTTT.

V gene TRBV5-6 combines with J gene TRBJ1-5; D gene unclear. This CDR3 is 15 amino acids long. Germline CDR1 SGHDT, CDR2 YYEEEE. V was shortened by 1 base and J by 0 bases, with 8 bases between the two germline ends. CDR3 sequence (DNA): TGTGCCAGCAGCTTGAGAAGAGATAGCAATCAGCCCCAGCATTTT. This translates into CASSLRRDSNQPQHF.

This rearrangement joins TRBV6-1 to TRBJ1-2; perhaps TRBD1 as D (6 bases). The V end was cut by 1 base, the J end by 6 bases, with 15 bases between. Looked up from germline, CDR1 is MNHNS and CDR2 is SASEGT. CDR3 size: 15 residues. Here the CDR3 reads CASSEGGGAWDGYTF. As DNA, the CDR3 is TGTGCCAGCAGTGAAGGTGGGGGGGCGTGGGATGGCTACACCTTC.

For the CDR3, the DNA is TGTGCCAGCAGCTTAGGGACTAGCAATGAGCAGTTCTTC. As protein: CASSLGTSNEQFF. This sequence joins TRBV7-9 and TRBJ2-1, with 7 bases identical to TRBD2. J lost 6 bases, V lost 1 base, and 0 bases had no gene match. CDR3 length: 13 amino acids. Germline lookup yields CDR1 SEHNR and CDR2 FQNEAQ (reference sequence).

J is TRBJ1-2 and V is TRBV19; D call uncertain. Germline values: CDR1 LNHDA, CDR2 SQIVND (reference sequence). Trimming took 10 bases from V and 1 from J, leaving 13 bases between them. There are 13 residues in the CDR3. CDR3 amino acids: CATRQTINYGYTF. The CDR3, as DNA: TGTGCCACCCGACAAACGATTAACTATGGCTACACCTTC.

The chain joins TRBV6-5 to TRBJ1-1; 8 bases are a match to TRBD1. Germline CDR1 reads MNHEY; CDR2 reads SVGAGI. V lost 11 bases to trimming and J lost 1 base; unmatched junction nucleotides: 12. The CDR3 length is 15 residues. The CDR3 coding sequence is TGTGCCGCCTTTCAGGGGGCATTTAGGAACACTGAAGCTTTCTTT. Translation: CAAFQGAFRNTEAFF.

CDR3 DNA: TGTGCCAGCAGCCAAACGGGACAAAGCAATCAGCCCCAGCATTTT. Encoded protein: CASSQTGQSNQPQHF. V gene TRBV7-9 combines with J gene TRBJ1-5; a possible D gene is TRBD1 (6 bases). V was cut by 5 bases and J by 1 base, with 12 bases left in between. The CDR3 is 15 amino acids. Germline CDR1 and CDR2: SEHNR and FQNEAQ (reference sequence).

The gene calls are TRBV20-1 and TRBJ1-2; possibly TRBD1 for D (6 bases). Germline CDR1 reads DFQATT; CDR2 reads SNEGSKA (reference sequence). Trimming removed 3 bases at V and 1 base at J, with 15 bases between. The CDR3 is 15 amino acids. For the CDR3, the DNA is TGCAGTGCTAGTTCCGGGACACCGGATAACTATGGCTACACCTTC. It yields the protein CSASSGTPDNYGYTF.

The chain combines TRBV11-1 with TRBJ2-7; 8 nucleotides align to TRBD2. CDR3 length: 14 amino acids. Germline CDR1 SGHAT, CDR2 FQDESV (reference sequence). V was clipped by 3 bases and J by 4 bases; unmatched bases: 5. Here the CDR3 DNA reads TGTGCCAGCAGCTTTCCGGGACTAGTTTACGAGCAGTACTTC. It codes for CASSFPGLVYEQYF.

V and J are TRBV19 and TRBJ1-1; 7 nucleotides align to TRBD1. The CDR3 totals 15 residues. The ends lost 3 bases at V and 6 bases at J; junction bases unmatched: 10. CDR1 and CDR2 from the germline V gene are LNHDA and SQIVND (reference sequence). The CDR3 DNA sequence: TGTGCCAGTAGTATTCTCACACAGGGGCGGGCTGAAGCTTTCTTT. It yields the protein CASSILTQGRAEAFF.

This clone occurred once. V and J are TRBV4-2 and TRBJ2-3; 9 bases are shared with TRBD2. The CDR3 loop spans 17 amino acids. Per the germline V gene, CDR1 is LGHNA and CDR2 is YNFKEQ. V lost 0 bases and J lost 6; bases outside the gene matches: 10. CDR3 DNA: TGTGCCAGCAGCCAAGATACCCCGCGGGGGGGCAGGGATACGCAGTATTTT. The encoded protein is CASSQDTPRGGRDTQYF.

V usage is TRBV19 and J usage is TRBJ2-5; D perhaps matches TRBD2 (5 bases). Per the germline V gene, CDR1 is LNHDA and CDR2 is SQIVND (reference sequence). Trimming removed 3 bases at V and 5 bases at J, with 10 bases between. This CDR3 spans 13 amino acids. The chain's CDR3 is CASSIQGSETQYF. In DNA, the CDR3 is TGTGCCAGTAGTATCCAAGGGAGTGAGACCCAGTACTTC.

The chain uses TRBV5-8 and TRBJ1-2; D is unclear. From germline, CDR1 is SGHTS and CDR2 YDEGEE. V lost 4 bases to trimming and J lost 7 bases, with 14 bases between them. This CDR3 has 13 amino acids. The CDR3 loop is CASSIREPFGYTF. In DNA, the CDR3 is TGTGCCAGCAGCATCCGGGAGCCCTTTGGCTACACCTTC.